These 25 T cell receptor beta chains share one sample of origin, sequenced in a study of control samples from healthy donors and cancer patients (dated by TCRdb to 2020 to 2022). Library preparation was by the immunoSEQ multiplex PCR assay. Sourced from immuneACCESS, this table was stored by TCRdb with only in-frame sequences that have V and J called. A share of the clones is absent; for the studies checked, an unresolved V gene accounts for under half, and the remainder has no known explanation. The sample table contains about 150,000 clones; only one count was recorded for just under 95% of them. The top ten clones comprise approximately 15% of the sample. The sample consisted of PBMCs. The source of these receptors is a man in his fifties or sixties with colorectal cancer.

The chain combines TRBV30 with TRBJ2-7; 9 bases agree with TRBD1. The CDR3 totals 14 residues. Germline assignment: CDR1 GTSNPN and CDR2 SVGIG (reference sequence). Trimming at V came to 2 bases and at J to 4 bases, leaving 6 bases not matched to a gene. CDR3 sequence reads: CAWSNGQGLYEQYF. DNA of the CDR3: TGTGCCTGGAGTAACGGACAGGGGTTGTACGAGCAGTACTTC.

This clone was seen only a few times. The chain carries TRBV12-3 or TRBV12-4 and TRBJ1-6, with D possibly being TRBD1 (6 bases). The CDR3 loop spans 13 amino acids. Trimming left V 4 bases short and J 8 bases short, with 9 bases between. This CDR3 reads CASSWNRDSPLHF. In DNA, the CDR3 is TGTGCCAGCAGTTGGAACAGGGATTCACCCCTCCACTTT.

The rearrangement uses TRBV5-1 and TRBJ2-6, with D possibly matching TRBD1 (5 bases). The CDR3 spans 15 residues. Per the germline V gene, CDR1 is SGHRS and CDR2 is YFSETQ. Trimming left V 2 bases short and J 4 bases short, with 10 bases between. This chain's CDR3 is CASSFQGTGANVLTF. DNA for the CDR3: TGCGCCAGCAGCTTTCAGGGTACCGGGGCCAACGTCCTGACTTTC.

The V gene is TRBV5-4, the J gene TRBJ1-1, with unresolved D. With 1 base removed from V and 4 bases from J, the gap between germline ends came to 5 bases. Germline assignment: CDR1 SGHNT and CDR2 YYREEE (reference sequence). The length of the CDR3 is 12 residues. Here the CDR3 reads CASSLLGTEAFF. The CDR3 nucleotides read TGTGCCAGCAGCTTGTTGGGCACTGAAGCTTTCTTT.

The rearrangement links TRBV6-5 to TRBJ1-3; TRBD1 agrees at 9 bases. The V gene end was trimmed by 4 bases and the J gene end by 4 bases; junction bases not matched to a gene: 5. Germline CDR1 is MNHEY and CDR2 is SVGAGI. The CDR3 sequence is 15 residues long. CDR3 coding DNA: TGTGCCAGCAGTTTACAGGGGGCGGCGGGAAACACCATATATTTT. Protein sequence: CASSLQGAAGNTIYF.

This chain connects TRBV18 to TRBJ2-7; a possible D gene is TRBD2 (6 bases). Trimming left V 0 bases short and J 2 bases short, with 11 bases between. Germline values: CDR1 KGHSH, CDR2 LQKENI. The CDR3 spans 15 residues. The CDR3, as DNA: TGTGCCAGCTCACCACCGGGGGGATCAGCCTACGAGCAGTACTTC. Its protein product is CASSPPGGSAYEQYF.

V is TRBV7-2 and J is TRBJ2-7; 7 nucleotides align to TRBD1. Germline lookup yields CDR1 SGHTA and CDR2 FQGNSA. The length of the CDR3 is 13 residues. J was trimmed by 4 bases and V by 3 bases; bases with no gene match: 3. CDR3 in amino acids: CASSLLQGYEQYF. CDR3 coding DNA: TGTGCCAGCAGCTTGCTACAGGGGTACGAGCAGTACTTC.

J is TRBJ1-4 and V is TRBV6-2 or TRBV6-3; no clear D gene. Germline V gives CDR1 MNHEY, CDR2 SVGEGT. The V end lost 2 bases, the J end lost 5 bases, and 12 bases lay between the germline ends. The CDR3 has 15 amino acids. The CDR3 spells CASSYVSRGNEKLFF. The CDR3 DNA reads TGTGCCAGCAGTTACGTGTCCCGCGGGAATGAAAAACTGTTTTTT.

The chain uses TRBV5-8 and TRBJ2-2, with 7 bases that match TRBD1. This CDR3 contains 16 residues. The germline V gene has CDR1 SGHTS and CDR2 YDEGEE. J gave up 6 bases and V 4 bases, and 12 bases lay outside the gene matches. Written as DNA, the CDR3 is TGTGCCAGCAGCCCAACCGGGACAGTCAAACCCGGGGAGCTGTTTTTT. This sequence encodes CASSPTGTVKPGELFF.

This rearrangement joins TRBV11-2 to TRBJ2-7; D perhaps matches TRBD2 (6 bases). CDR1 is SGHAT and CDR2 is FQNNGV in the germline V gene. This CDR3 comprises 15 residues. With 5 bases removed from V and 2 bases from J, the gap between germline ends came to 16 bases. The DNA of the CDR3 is TGTGCCAGCAGCCCCCCCGCGTCGGGGGCCTACGAGCAGTACTTC. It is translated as CASSPPASGAYEQYF.

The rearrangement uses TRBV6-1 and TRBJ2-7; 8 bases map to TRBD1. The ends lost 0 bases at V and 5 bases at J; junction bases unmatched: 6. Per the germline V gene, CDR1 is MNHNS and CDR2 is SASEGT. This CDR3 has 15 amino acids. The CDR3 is CASSEAGRGQNEQYF. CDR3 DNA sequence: TGTGCCAGCAGTGAAGCAGGCAGGGGGCAGAACGAGCAGTACTTC.

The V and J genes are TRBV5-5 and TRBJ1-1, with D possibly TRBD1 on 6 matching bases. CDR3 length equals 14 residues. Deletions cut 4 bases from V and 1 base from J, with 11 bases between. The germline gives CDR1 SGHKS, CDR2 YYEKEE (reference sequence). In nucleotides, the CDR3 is TGTGCCAGCAGCATCGGGGGCACGAACACTGAAGCTTTCTTT. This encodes CASSIGGTNTEAFF.

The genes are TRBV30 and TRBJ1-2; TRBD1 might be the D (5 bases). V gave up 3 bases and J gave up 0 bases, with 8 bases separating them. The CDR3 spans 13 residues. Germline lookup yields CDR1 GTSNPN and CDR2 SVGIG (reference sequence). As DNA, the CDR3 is TGTGCCTGGAGACAGGACCCTAACTATGGCTACACCTTC. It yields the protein CAWRQDPNYGYTF.

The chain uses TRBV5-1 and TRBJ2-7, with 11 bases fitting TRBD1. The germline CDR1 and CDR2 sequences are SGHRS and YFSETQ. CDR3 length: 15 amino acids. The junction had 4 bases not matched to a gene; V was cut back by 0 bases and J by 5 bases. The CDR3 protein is CASSLGTGGGDEQYF. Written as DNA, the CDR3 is TGCGCCAGCAGCTTGGGGACAGGGGGCGGCGACGAGCAGTACTTC. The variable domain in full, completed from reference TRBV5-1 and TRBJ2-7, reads KAGVTQTPRYLIKTRGQQVTLSCSPISGHRSVSWYQQTPGQGLQFLFEYFSETQRNKGNFPGRFSGRQFSNSRSEMNVSTLELGDSALYLCASSLGTGGGDEQYFGPGTRLTVT.

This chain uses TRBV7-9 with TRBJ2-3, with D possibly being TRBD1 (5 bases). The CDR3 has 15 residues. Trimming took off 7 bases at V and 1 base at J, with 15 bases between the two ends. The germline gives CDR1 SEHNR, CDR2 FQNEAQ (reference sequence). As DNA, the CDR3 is TGTGCCAGCATACAAAGCAGGGCTCGCACAGATACGCAGTATTTT. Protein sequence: CASIQSRARTDTQYF.

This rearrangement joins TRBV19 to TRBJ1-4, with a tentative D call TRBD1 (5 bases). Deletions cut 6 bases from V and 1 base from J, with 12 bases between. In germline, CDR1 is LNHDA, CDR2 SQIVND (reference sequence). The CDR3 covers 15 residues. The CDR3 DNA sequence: TGTGCCAGTAGGCTCCGACAGCTAACTAATGAAAAACTGTTTTTT. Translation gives CASRLRQLTNEKLFF.

CDR3 residues: CASSIGDRTELFF. CDR3 sequence (DNA): TGTGCCAGTAGTATTGGCGACAGAACGGAGCTGTTTTTT. The V gene is TRBV19, the J gene TRBJ2-2, with D possibly being TRBD1 (5 bases). CDR1 and CDR2 from the germline V gene are LNHDA and SQIVND (reference sequence). CDR3 length equals 13 residues. The V end lost 3 bases, the J end lost 10 bases, and 12 bases lay between the germline ends.

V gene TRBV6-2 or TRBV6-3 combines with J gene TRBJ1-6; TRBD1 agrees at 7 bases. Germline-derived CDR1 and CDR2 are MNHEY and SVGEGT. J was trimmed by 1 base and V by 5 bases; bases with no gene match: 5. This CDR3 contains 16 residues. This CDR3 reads CASSVARGSYNSPLHF. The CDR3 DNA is TGTGCCAGCAGTGTCGCCAGGGGGTCCTATAATTCACCCCTCCACTTT.

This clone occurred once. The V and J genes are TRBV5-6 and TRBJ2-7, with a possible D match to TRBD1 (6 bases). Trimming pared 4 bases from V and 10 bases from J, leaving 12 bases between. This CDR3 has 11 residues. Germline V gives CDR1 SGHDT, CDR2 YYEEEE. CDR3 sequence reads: CASSLGQLQYF. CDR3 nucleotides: TGTGCCAGCAGCCTCGGACAGTTACAGTACTTC.

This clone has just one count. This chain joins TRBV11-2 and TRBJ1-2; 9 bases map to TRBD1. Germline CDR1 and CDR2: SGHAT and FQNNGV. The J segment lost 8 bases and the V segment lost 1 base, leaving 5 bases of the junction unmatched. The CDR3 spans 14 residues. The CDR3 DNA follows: TGTGCCAGCAGCTTAGGGGGACAGGGCGGCGGCTACACCTTC. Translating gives CASSLGGQGGGYTF.

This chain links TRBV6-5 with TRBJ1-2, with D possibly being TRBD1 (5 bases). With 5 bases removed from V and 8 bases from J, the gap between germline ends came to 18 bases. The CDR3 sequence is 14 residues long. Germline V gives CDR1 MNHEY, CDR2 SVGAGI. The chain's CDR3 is CASSLLPGLEGYTF. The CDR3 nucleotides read TGTGCCAGCAGTCTCCTCCCAGGGTTGGAAGGCTACACCTTC.

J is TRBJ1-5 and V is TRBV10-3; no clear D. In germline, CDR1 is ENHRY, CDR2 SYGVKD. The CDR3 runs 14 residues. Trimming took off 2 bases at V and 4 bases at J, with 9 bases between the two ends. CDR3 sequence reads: CAISEDPGNQPQHF. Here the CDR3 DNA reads TGTGCCATCAGTGAGGACCCCGGGAATCAGCCCCAGCATTTT.

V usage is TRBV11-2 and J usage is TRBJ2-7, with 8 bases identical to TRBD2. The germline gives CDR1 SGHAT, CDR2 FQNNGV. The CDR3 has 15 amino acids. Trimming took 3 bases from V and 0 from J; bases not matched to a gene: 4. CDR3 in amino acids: CASSFSGGRSYEQYF. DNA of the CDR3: TGTGCCAGCAGCTTCAGCGGGGGCCGCTCCTACGAGCAGTACTTC.

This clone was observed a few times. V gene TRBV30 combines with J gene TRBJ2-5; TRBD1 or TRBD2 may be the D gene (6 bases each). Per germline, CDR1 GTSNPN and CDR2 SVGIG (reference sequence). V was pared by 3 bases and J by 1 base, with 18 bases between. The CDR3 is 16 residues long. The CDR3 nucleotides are TGTGCCTGGAGCGTGAGTCGAGGGGGGCCCCAAGAGACCCAGTACTTC. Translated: CAWSVSRGGPQETQYF.

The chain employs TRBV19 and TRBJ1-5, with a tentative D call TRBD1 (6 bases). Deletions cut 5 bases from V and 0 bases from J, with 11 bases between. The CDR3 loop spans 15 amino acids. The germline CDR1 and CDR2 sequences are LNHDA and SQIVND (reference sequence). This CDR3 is CASSVGHLSNQPQHF. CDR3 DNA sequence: TGTGCCAGTAGTGTGGGACACCTTAGCAATCAGCCCCAGCATTTT. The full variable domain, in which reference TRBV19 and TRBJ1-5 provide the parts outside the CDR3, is DGGITQSPKYLFRKEGQNVTLSCEQNLNHDAMYWYRQDPGQGLRLIYYSQIVNDFQKGDIAEGYSVSREKKESFPLTVTSAQKNPTAFYLCASSVGHLSNQPQHFGDGTRLSIL.